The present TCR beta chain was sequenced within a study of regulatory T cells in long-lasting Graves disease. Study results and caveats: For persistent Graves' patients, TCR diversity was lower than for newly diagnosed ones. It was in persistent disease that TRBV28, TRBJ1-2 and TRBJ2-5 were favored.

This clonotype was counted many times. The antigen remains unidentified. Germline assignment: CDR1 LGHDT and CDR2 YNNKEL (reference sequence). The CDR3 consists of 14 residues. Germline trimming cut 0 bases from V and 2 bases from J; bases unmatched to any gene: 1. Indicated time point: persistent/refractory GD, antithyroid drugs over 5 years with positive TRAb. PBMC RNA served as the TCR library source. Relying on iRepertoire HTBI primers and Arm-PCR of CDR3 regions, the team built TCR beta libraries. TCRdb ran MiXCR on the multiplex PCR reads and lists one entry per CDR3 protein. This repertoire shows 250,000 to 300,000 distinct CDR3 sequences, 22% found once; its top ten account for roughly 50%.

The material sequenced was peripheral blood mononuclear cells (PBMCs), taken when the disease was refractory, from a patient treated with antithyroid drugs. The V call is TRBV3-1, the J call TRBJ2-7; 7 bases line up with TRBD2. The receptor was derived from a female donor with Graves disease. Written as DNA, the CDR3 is TGTGCCAGCAGCCAAGAAGCGGGAACCTACGAGCAGTACTTC. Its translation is CASSQEAGTYEQYF.